A single sample gave rise to the 22 T cell receptor beta chains below, sequenced in a study of T cell changes during pregnancy in multiple sclerosis. Assay: immunoSEQ multiplex PCR; the TCRdb copy retains only in-frame clones and omits some. The sample consists of about 59,000 clones, 80% to 95% of them appearing once. Sequencing used peripheral blood, obtained in the third trimester of pregnancy. These receptors were taken from a female donor in good health, enrolled as a control in a pregnancy study.

This clone is a singleton in its sample. The chain has TRBV15 and TRBJ2-2; a possible D gene is TRBD1 (5 bases). CDR3 length: 15 amino acids. CDR1 is LNHNV, CDR2 YYDKDF, per germline (reference sequence). With 5 bases removed from V and 1 base from J, the gap between germline ends came to 11 bases. This CDR3 is CATSGVQGNTGELFF. The CDR3 DNA sequence: TGTGCCACCAGCGGGGTCCAGGGGAACACCGGGGAGCTGTTTTTT.

This chain uses TRBV5-1 with TRBJ2-7; 7 nucleotides match TRBD2. The CDR3 length is 15 residues. In germline, CDR1 is SGHRS, CDR2 YFSETQ. Losses at the gene ends were 0 bases for V and 3 bases for J; bases not matched to a gene: 6. The CDR3 reads CASSLEGGRIYEQYF. CDR3 DNA sequence: TGCGCCAGCAGCTTGGAAGGCGGGAGAATCTACGAGCAGTACTTC.

The gene calls are TRBV7-9 and TRBJ2-3; no reliable D call. Between the trimmed V and J ends, which lost 5 bases and 1 base, there was a span of 10 bases. The germline CDR1 and CDR2 sequences are SEHNR and FQNEAQ (reference sequence). This CDR3 has 14 amino acids. CDR3 amino acids: CASSDNPGTDTQYF. CDR3 in DNA: TGTGCCAGCAGCGACAACCCAGGCACAGATACGCAGTATTTT.

V usage is TRBV27 and J usage is TRBJ2-7, with a tentative D call TRBD2 (6 bases). The CDR3 spans 16 residues. Germline-derived CDR1 and CDR2 are MNHEY and SMNVEV (reference sequence). V lost 0 bases and J lost 3, with 15 bases in between. Here the CDR3 DNA reads TGTGCCAGCAGTTTATCGTGGGGGGAGTGGAACTACGAGCAGTACTTC. Translated: CASSLSWGEWNYEQYF.

CDR3 protein: CASSFTRGQGASDEQYF. The CDR3 nucleotides read TGCGCCAGCAGCTTCACAAGAGGACAGGGGGCTAGCGACGAGCAGTACTTC. The chain has TRBV5-1 and TRBJ2-7; 11 bases map to TRBD1. The CDR3 length is 17 residues. V lost 2 bases to trimming and J lost 5 bases; unmatched junction nucleotides: 12. Germline V gene lookup returns CDR1 SGHRS and CDR2 YFSETQ.

The chain has TRBV12-5 and TRBJ2-2; 8 nucleotides agree with TRBD1. The CDR3 is 15 amino acids. Germline V gene data show CDR1 as LGHNT and CDR2 as FRNRAP. The V and J ends lost 3 bases and 5 bases, in that order; junction bases with no gene match: 5. The CDR3 is CASGFRGRRTGELFF. The CDR3 region has the DNA TGTGCTAGTGGTTTCAGGGGGCGCCGGACCGGGGAGCTGTTTTTT.

The chain combines TRBV7-2 with TRBJ1-1, with D maybe TRBD1 (5 bases). V was clipped by 5 bases and J by 5 bases, with 18 bases between them. The CDR3 runs to 15 residues. CDR1 and CDR2 (germline): SGHTA, FQGNSA. For the CDR3, the DNA is TGTGCCAGCAGCCAACGACAGAAAACGCGGACTGAAGCTTTCTTT. It codes for CASSQRQKTRTEAFF. Full variable domain (outside the CDR3, taken from reference TRBV7-2 and TRBJ1-1): GAGVSQSPSNKVTEKGKDVELRCDPISGHTALYWYRQSLGQGLEFLIYFQGNSAPDKSGLPSDRFSAERTGGSVSTLTIQRTQQEDSAVYLCASSQRQKTRTEAFFGQGTRLTVV.

V usage is TRBV27 and J usage is TRBJ1-1, with 10 positions matching TRBD1. This CDR3 comprises 15 residues. CDR1 is MNHEY and CDR2 is SMNVEV in the germline V gene (reference sequence). Trimming cost V 4 bases and J 7 bases; bases outside gene matches: 9. Here the CDR3 DNA reads TGTGCCAGCAGTTCCCTCCGGACAGGGGGAGGTGAAGCTTTCTTT. Protein product: CASSSLRTGGGEAFF.

This chain links TRBV7-9 with TRBJ1-3; a weak D match, TRBD1 (6 bases). The V end lost 5 bases, the J end lost 2 bases, and 13 bases lay between the germline ends. Germline V CDR1 and CDR2: SEHNR, FQNEAQ (reference sequence). There are 15 residues in the CDR3. Here the CDR3 reads CASSRGTSTGNTIYF. The CDR3 DNA reads as TGTGCCAGCAGCAGAGGGACATCGACTGGAAACACCATATATTTT.

The rearrangement uses TRBV15 and TRBJ2-1; 11 nucleotides agree with TRBD1. CDR1 is LNHNV and CDR2 is YYDKDF in the germline V gene (reference sequence). This CDR3 is built from 19 residues. V lost 0 bases, J lost 2 bases, and 9 bases stayed unmatched. CDR3 nucleotides: TGTGCCACCAGCAGAGATAAGTTAGGGGGACAGGGGGCCTACAATGAGCAGTTCTTC. This gives the protein CATSRDKLGGQGAYNEQFF.

The CDR3 protein is CASSMGEGDTDTQYF. The CDR3 region has the DNA TGCGCCAGCAGCATGGGCGAGGGGGACACAGATACGCAGTATTTT. V and J are TRBV5-1 and TRBJ2-3; D perhaps matches TRBD1 (6 bases). The CDR3 consists of 15 residues. CDR1 is SGHRS, CDR2 YFSETQ, per germline. The V end was cut by 4 bases, the J end by 2 bases, with 14 bases between.

The V gene is TRBV12-5, the J gene TRBJ1-5; 7 bases map to TRBD1. Germline trimming cut 1 base from V and 4 bases from J; bases unmatched to any gene: 4. CDR1 and CDR2 from the germline V gene are LGHNT and FRNRAP. The CDR3 is 15 amino acids. As DNA, the CDR3 is TGTGCTAGTGGTTTGGGGGGACAGAGTAATCAGCCCCAGCATTTT. This gives the protein CASGLGGQSNQPQHF.

The rearrangement links TRBV19 to TRBJ1-2; 8 bases fit TRBD1. The germline CDR1 and CDR2 sequences are LNHDA and SQIVND (reference sequence). With 6 bases clipped from V and 4 bases from J, the junction kept 4 bases outside the gene matches. This CDR3 has 13 amino acids. Here the CDR3 reads CASRGQGSYGYTF. CDR3 nucleotide sequence: TGTGCCAGTAGAGGACAGGGAAGCTATGGCTACACCTTC.

This chain links TRBV7-9 with TRBJ2-3; 7 bases match TRBD1. The V gene end was trimmed by 4 bases and the J gene end by 3 bases; junction bases not matched to a gene: 1. Germline V lookup: CDR1 SEHNR, CDR2 FQNEAQ (reference sequence). CDR3 length: 13 residues. CDR3 sequence reads: CASSSTGTDTQYF. CDR3 sequence (DNA): TGTGCCAGCAGCTCGACAGGGACAGATACGCAGTATTTT.

This clone was detected only a few times. The rearrangement uses TRBV6-1 and TRBJ1-5; D is possibly TRBD1 (5 bases). Per the germline V gene, CDR1 is MNHNS and CDR2 is SASEGT. This CDR3 comprises 14 residues. The ends were cut back, 5 bases at V and 3 bases at J, with 11 bases in the middle. The CDR3 loop reads CASSTRQPNQPQHF. CDR3 DNA: TGTGCCAGCAGTACCCGACAGCCCAATCAGCCCCAGCATTTT.

The V call is TRBV6-5, the J call TRBJ1-2; TRBD1 might be the D (5 bases). The V gene's germline CDR1 is MNHEY and CDR2 SVGAGI. Trimming took off 5 bases at V and 6 bases at J, with 19 bases between the two ends. This CDR3 contains 15 residues. The CDR3 region has the DNA TGTGCCAGCAGTACCCTCGGGGGGGGTAGAAATGGCTACACCTTC. Amino acids: CASSTLGGGRNGYTF.

The chain employs TRBV4-2 and TRBJ1-5; D call uncertain. The CDR3 has 16 amino acids. Germline values: CDR1 LGHNA, CDR2 YNFKEQ. The V end was cut by 0 bases, the J end by 0 bases, with 9 bases between. CDR3 region: CASSQDFYNSNQPQHF. For the CDR3, the DNA is TGTGCCAGCAGCCAAGATTTCTATAATAGCAATCAGCCCCAGCATTTT.

This chain uses TRBV5-6 with TRBJ2-7, with 8 positions matching TRBD2. J lost 0 bases, V lost 4 bases, and 6 bases had no gene match. This CDR3 is 15 amino acids long. Germline CDR1 and CDR2: SGHDT and YYEEEE. The CDR3 is CASSPSGRVSYEQYF. As DNA, the CDR3 is TGTGCCAGCAGCCCGAGCGGGAGAGTCTCCTACGAGCAGTACTTC.

The chain is built from TRBV28 and TRBJ2-3, with TRBD2 matching over 8 bases. V lost 11 bases, J lost 2 bases, and 6 bases stayed unmatched. Germline V CDR1 and CDR2: MDHEN, SYDVKM. The CDR3 runs 13 residues. The DNA of the CDR3 is TGTGCCTACTTAGCGGGATTCACAGATACGCAGTATTTT. It specifies CAYLAGFTDTQYF.

The chain recombines TRBV4-1 with TRBJ2-2; 8 bases fit TRBD1. This CDR3 has 16 amino acids. The germline gives CDR1 MGHRA, CDR2 YSYEKL. V was clipped by 4 bases and J by 3 bases; unmatched bases: 7. The CDR3 bases are TGCGCCAGCAGCCCAGGGACAGGTCTATACACCGGGGAGCTGTTTTTT. Translating gives CASSPGTGLYTGELFF.

The genes are TRBV11-2 and TRBJ2-7; possible D gene TRBD1, 6 bases. The CDR3 covers 15 residues. Germline CDR1 is SGHAT and CDR2 is FQNNGV. The V and J ends lost 2 bases and 1 base respectively, with 12 bases between them. The CDR3 nucleotides are TGTGCCAGCAGCTTAATGACAGGCTTATCCTACGAGCAGTACTTC. It specifies CASSLMTGLSYEQYF.

Of note for this clone: This sample includes further DNA sequences coding for the same CDR3. The V and J genes are TRBV7-9 and TRBJ2-7, with a possible D match to TRBD2 (6 bases). From germline, CDR1 is SEHNR and CDR2 FQNEAQ (reference sequence). Trimming cost V 4 bases and J 4 bases, with 11 bases left between them. This CDR3 has 13 amino acids. The CDR3 here is CASSSSAGYEQYF. CDR3 DNA sequence: TGTGCCAGCAGCTCGTCCGCGGGGTACGAGCAGTACTTC.